Reported below is one T cell receptor (beta chain). This specimen comes from a study of shared clonotypes between healthy human individuals. Trimming took off 2 bases at V and 5 bases at J, with 10 bases between the two ends. The CDR3 covers 13 residues. CDR1 is SEHNR and CDR2 is FQNEAQ in the germline V gene (reference sequence). Method: immunoSEQ multiplex PCR; TCRdb's copy keeps in-frame clones and lacks some. The sample comprises 1,500,000 or so clones, around 98.5% of which are singletons, and over 0.3% rests with the top ten. The chain uses TRBV7-9 and TRBJ2-7; no definite D call. This receptor was identified in a man aged 25-45 years in good health. The sample taken for sequencing was naive CD4+ T cells sorted from blood. The subset was: CD45RA+ positively selected. In nucleotides, the CDR3 is TGTGCCAGCAGCTTACTAGGTCTCGACGAGCAGTACTTC. This sequence encodes CASSLLGLDEQYF.